The 5 T cell receptor beta chains below were found in one sample sequenced in a study of blood T cell repertoires in COVID-19. The method was immunoSEQ multiplex PCR; TCRdb's version includes in-frame clones alone and lacks a portion of them. The table lists 150,000 to 200,000 clones, approximately 87% of them singletons. Specimen: peripheral blood. Receptor source: a woman in her 70s with COVID-19, enrolled during active disease.

This rearrangement joins TRBV5-1 to TRBJ2-1; perhaps TRBD1 as D (5 bases). The CDR3 runs to 14 residues. V lost 0 bases to trimming and J lost 7 bases, with 11 bases between them. CDR1 is SGHRS, CDR2 YFSETQ, per germline. The CDR3 region is CASSLGGYWNEQFF. CDR3 bases: TGCGCCAGCAGCTTGGGGGGCTATTGGAATGAGCAGTTCTTC.

This clone was observed a few times. V is TRBV5-4 and J is TRBJ2-2, with 9 bases fitting TRBD1. This CDR3 spans 16 amino acids. Germline trimming cut 3 bases from V and 0 bases from J; bases unmatched to any gene: 3. The germline V gene has CDR1 SGHNT and CDR2 YYREEE (reference sequence). The CDR3 coding sequence is TGTGCCAGCAGCTCAGGGGACAGGGCGAACACCGGGGAGCTGTTTTTT. Translating gives CASSSGDRANTGELFF. Full variable domain (missing parts from reference TRBV5-4 and TRBJ2-2): ETGVTQSPTHLIKTRGQQVTLRCSSQSGHNTVSWYQQALGQGPQFIFQYYREEENGRGNFPPRFSGLQFPNYSSELNVNALELDDSALYLCASSSGDRANTGELFFGEGSRLTVL.

For the CDR3, the DNA is TGTGCCAGCAGCCAAGATCTGCGAGATACGCAGTATTTT. Translation: CASSQDLRDTQYF. The gene calls are TRBV14 and TRBJ2-3; no clear D gene. Germline lookup yields CDR1 SGHDN and CDR2 FVKESK. The CDR3 length is 13 residues. The V end was cut by 0 bases, the J end by 5 bases, with 6 bases between.

V and J are TRBV18 and TRBJ1-3; no clear D. The V end lost 3 bases, the J end lost 0 bases, and 9 bases lay between the germline ends. Germline V gene data show CDR1 as KGHSH and CDR2 as LQKENI. The CDR3 consists of 15 residues. CDR3 sequence (DNA): TGTGCCAGCTCACCGGGCAGGAACTCTGGAAACACCATATATTTT. Its protein is CASSPGRNSGNTIYF.

In this sample, this clone turned up once. The rearrangement joins TRBV6-5 to TRBJ1-2, with 10 bases matching TRBD1. CDR3 length equals 14 residues. Trimming at V came to 8 bases and at J to 2 bases, leaving 5 bases not matched to a gene. Germline-derived CDR1 and CDR2 are MNHEY and SVGAGI. CDR3 nucleotides: TGTGCCAGCGCCCCGGGACAGGGGAACTATGGCTACACCTTC. It specifies CASAPGQGNYGYTF.